This T cell receptor (beta chain) was recorded in a study of OX40 agonist ivuxolimab in advanced cancers. As for the study more broadly: Ivuxolimab was an agonistic, fully human IgG2 monoclonal antibody directed against OX40 (CD134), a costimulatory receptor. The point of sequencing TCRbeta in the periphery was to test whether ivuxolimab changed TCR sequence diversity and drove clonal T-cell expansion. Among the 52 dose-escalation patients, some 19 had hepatocellular carcinoma, about 15 melanoma, 9 renal cell carcinoma and 9 head and neck cancer. Partial responses occurred in three dose-escalation patients, of whom one had hepatocellular carcinoma and two had cutaneous melanoma. The paper describes the monotherapy dose-escalation part (N of about 47 patients) of the phase I trial of ivuxolimab. Intravenous ivuxolimab was administered to patients every 2 weeks at six dose levels: 0.01, 0.1, 0.3, 1.5, 3 and 10 mg/kg. Patients were allowed to have had prior anti-PD-1, anti-PD-L1 or anti-CTLA-4 therapy, and 40% of the dose-escalation patients had been treated with checkpoint inhibitors. A male proportion of 82.7% and a mean age of 60 years, ranging from about 20 to 79, were recorded for the dose-escalation cohort.

A distance of 17 bases separates the germline ends of V and J, which lose 2 bases and 9 bases respectively. CDR3 length: 15 amino acids, cysteine to phenylalanine. Kept here is only the CDR3 DNA, which spans 45 bases and is read in frame from base 1. The germline V gene (reference sequence) yields WNHNN for CDR1 and SYGVQD for CDR2. To sequence the TCRbeta CDR3 region, genomic DNA was isolated from the sorted cells. The immunoSEQ Assay was used to sequence the TCRbeta CDR3 regions. TCRdb stores this immuneACCESS table with in-frame sequences only. Part of the clones is absent; in the studies checked, under half of the shortfall reflects unresolved V genes, and no reason is known for the rest. This sample gives 25,000 to 40,000 clones in total; less than 90% of them show up just once. In total, the top ten clones hold 15% to 25% of the sample. What the work shows at the level of the full study, not this receptor alone: On average, CD8+ T cells showed more expanded clones than CD4+ T cells after ivuxolimab. Low levels of normalized T-cell clonal expansion were also seen in some patients who did not respond. At doses of 0.1 to 3.0 mg/kg, clonal expansion of both CD4+ and CD8+ T cells in blood was seen between baseline and week 6. Antigen specificity was not determined for the clonally expanded peripheral T cells. Partial responders in the 0.1-3.0 mg/kg groups had among the lowest normalized peripheral clonal expansion, especially among CD8+ T cells.

Patients with autoimmune disease history or receiving systemic immunosuppression were excluded from the trial. Peripheral blood for TCR sequencing was collected from all dose cohorts at baseline, on cycle 4 day 1, and on cycle 7 day 1. Samples were obtained from an open-label, multicenter, first-in-human phase I dose-escalation trial of ivuxolimab. Adults with locally advanced or metastatic melanoma, renal cell carcinoma, hepatocellular carcinoma or head and neck squamous cell carcinoma were enrolled in the trial. Before TCR sequencing, CD4+ T cells and CD8+ T cells were sorted from peripheral blood as separate populations. A word on this clone: Its cognate antigen has yet to be identified. No qualities accompany the bases; no much larger clone lies one base away.

The specimen was CD4+ or CD8+ T cells sorted from blood, collected in a trial of the OX40 agonist ivuxolimab. The clonotype originates from an adult with an advanced solid tumor such as melanoma, head and neck, liver or kidney cancer. Rearrangement joined TRBV10-1 to TRBJ2-1; the D gene is tentatively TRBD1 or TRBD2, each matching 5 bases. The DNA sequence follows: TGCGCCAGCAGTGAGCGTCGGGGCCCATGGGGTGAGCAGTTCTTC. Translated, it reads CASSERRGPWGEQFF.